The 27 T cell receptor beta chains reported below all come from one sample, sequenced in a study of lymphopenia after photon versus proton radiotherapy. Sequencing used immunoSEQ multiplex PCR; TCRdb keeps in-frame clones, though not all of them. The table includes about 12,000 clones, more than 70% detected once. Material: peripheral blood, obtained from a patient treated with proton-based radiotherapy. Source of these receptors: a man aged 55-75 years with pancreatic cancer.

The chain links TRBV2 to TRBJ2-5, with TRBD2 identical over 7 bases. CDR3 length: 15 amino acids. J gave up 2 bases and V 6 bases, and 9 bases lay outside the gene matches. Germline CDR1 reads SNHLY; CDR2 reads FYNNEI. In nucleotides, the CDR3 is TGTGCCAGCAGGGATTTCACTAGCGTTCAAGAGACCCAGTACTTC. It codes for CASRDFTSVQETQYF. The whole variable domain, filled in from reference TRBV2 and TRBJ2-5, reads EPEVTQTPSHQVTQMGQEVILRCVPISNHLYFYWYRQILGQKVEFLVSFYNNEISEKSEIFDDQFSVERPDGSNFTLKIRSTKLEDSAMYFCASRDFTSVQETQYFGPGTRLLVL.

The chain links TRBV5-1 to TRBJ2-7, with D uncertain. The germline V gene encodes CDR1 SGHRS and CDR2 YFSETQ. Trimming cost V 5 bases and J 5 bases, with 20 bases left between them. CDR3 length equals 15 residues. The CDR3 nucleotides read TGCGCCAGCAGAAATCCCGGAGATCAGCGTCACGAGCAGTACTTC. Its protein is CASRNPGDQRHEQYF.

The CDR3 bases are TGTGCCTGGGAACCGGTCAGGGACGAGCAGTACTTC. Its translation: CAWEPVRDEQYF. The rearrangement links TRBV30 to TRBJ2-7, with D perhaps matching TRBD1 (5 bases). V was trimmed by 5 bases and J by 5 bases, leaving 13 bases between them. The CDR3 loop spans 12 amino acids. The germline CDR1 and CDR2 sequences are GTSNPN and SVGIG (reference sequence).

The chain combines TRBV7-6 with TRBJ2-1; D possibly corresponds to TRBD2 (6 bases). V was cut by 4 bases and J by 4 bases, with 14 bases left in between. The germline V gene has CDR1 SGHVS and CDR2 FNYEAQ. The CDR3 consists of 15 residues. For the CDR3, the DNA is TGTGCCAGCAGCTCCACGGAGGGGACTTACAATGAGCAGTTCTTC. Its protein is CASSSTEGTYNEQFF.

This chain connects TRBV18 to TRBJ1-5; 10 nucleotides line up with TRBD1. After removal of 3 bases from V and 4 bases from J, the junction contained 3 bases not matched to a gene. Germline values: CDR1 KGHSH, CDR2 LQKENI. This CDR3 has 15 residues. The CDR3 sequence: CASSPGQGGNQPQHF. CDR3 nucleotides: TGTGCCAGCTCACCCGGACAGGGGGGGAATCAGCCCCAGCATTTT.

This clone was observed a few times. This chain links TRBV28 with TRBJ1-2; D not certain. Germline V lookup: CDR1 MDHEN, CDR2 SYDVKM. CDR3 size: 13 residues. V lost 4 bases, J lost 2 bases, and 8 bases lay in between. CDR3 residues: CASSSPQNYGYTF. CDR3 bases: TGTGCCAGCAGTTCCCCACAGAACTATGGCTACACCTTC.

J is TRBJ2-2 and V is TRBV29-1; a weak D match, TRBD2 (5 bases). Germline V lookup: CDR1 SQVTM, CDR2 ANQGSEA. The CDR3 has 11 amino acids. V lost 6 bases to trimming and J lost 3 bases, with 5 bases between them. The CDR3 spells CSVGDTGELFF. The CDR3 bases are TGCAGCGTCGGGGACACCGGGGAGCTGTTTTTT.

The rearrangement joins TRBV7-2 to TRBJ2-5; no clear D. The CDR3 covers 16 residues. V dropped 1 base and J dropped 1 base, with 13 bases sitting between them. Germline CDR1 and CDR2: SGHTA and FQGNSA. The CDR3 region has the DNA TGTGCCAGCAGCTTAGACGTAGGCCGCCGCCAAGAGACCCAGTACTTC. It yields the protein CASSLDVGRRQETQYF.

In DNA, the CDR3 is TGTGCCAGCAGTTTAGTGGGGCGCTACGAGCAGTACTTC. This translates into CASSLVGRYEQYF. This chain links TRBV25-1 with TRBJ2-7; D possibly corresponds to TRBD1 (5 bases). V gave up 5 bases and J gave up 3 bases, with 11 bases separating them. Germline V gene data show CDR1 as MGHDK and CDR2 as SYGVNS. The CDR3 runs to 13 residues.

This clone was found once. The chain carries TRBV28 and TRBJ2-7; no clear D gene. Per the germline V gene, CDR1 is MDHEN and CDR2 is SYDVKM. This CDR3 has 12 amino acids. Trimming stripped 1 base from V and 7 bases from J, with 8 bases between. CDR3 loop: CASSLYAREQYF. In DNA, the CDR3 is TGTGCCAGCAGTTTATACGCGCGGGAGCAGTACTTC.

CDR3 amino acids: CAIRDPGQGNTEAFF. The CDR3 DNA reads TGTGCCATCAGGGACCCGGGACAGGGAAACACTGAAGCTTTCTTT. The gene calls are TRBV10-3 and TRBJ1-1; TRBD1 aligns across 9 bases. The V segment lost 6 bases and the J segment 2 bases; nucleotides outside the gene matches: 7. The CDR3 is made up of 15 amino acids. From germline, CDR1 is ENHRY and CDR2 SYGVKD.

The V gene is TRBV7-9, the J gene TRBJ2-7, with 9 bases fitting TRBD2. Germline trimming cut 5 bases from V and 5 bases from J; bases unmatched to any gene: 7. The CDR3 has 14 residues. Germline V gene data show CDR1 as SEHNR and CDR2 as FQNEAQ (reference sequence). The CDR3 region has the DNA TGTGCCAGCAGCGTTAGCGGGAGAGACGACGAGCAGTACTTC. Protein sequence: CASSVSGRDDEQYF. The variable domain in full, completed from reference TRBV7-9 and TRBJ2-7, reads DTGVSQNPRHKITKRGQNVTFRCDPISEHNRLYWYRQTLGQGPEFLTYFQNEAQLEKSRLLSDRFSAERPKGSFSTLEIQRTEQGDSAMYLCASSVSGRDDEQYFGPGTRLTVT.

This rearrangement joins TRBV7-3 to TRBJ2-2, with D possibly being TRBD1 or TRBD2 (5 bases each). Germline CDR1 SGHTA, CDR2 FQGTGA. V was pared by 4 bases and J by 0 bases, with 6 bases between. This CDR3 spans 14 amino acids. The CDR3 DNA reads TGTGCCAGCAGCTGGGGACCGAACACCGGGGAGCTGTTTTTT. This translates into CASSWGPNTGELFF.

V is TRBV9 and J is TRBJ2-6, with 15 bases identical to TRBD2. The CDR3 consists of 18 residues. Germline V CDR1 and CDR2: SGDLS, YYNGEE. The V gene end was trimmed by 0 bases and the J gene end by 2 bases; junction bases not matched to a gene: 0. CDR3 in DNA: TGTGCCAGCAGCGTAGGGACTAGCGGGAGGGCTGGGGCCAACGTCCTGACTTTC. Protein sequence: CASSVGTSGRAGANVLTF. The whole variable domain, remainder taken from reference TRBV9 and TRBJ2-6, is DSGVTQTPKHLITATGQRVTLRCSPRSGDLSVYWYQQSLDQGLQFLIQYYNGEERAKGNILERFSAQQFPDLHSELNLSSLELGDSALYFCASSVGTSGRAGANVLTFGAGSRLTVL.

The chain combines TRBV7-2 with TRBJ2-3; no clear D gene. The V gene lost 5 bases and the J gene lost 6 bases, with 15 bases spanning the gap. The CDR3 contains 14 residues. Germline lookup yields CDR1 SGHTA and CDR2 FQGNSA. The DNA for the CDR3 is TGTGCCAGCAGCACTTATTCGGTTACCGATACGCAGTATTTT. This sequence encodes CASSTYSVTDTQYF. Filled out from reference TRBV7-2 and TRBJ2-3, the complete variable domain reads GAGVSQSPSNKVTEKGKDVELRCDPISGHTALYWYRQSLGQGLEFLIYFQGNSAPDKSGLPSDRFSAERTGGSVSTLTIQRTQQEDSAVYLCASSTYSVTDTQYFGPGTRLTVL.

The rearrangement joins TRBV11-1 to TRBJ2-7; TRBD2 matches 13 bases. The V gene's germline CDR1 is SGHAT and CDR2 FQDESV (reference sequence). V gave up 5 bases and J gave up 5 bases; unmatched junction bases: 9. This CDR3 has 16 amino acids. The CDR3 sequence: CASSVGTSGRADEQYF. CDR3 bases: TGTGCCAGCAGCGTCGGAACTAGCGGGAGGGCCGACGAGCAGTACTTC.

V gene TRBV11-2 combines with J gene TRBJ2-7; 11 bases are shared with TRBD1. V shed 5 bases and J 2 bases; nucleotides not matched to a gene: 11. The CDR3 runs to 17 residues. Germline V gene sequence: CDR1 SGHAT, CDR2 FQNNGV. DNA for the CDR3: TGTGCCAGCAGCCTCAGGGGACCGGGACAGGGGGCCTACGAGCAGTACTTC. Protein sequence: CASSLRGPGQGAYEQYF.

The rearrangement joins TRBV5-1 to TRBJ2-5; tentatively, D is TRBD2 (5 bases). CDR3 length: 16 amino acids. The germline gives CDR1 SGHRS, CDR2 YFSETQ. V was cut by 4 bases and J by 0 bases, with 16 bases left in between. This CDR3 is CASSARGPWYQETQYF. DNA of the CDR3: TGCGCCAGCAGCGCGAGAGGGCCCTGGTACCAAGAGACCCAGTACTTC. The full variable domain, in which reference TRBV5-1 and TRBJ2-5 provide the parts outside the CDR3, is KAGVTQTPRYLIKTRGQQVTLSCSPISGHRSVSWYQQTPGQGLQFLFEYFSETQRNKGNFPGRFSGRQFSNSRSEMNVSTLELGDSALYLCASSARGPWYQETQYFGPGTRLLVL.

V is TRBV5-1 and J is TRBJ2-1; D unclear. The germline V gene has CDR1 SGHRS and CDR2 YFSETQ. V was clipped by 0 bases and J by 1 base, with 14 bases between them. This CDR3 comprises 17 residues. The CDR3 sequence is CASSLANRVGSYNEQFF. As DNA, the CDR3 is TGCGCCAGCAGCTTGGCCAACCGGGTTGGGTCCTACAATGAGCAGTTCTTC.

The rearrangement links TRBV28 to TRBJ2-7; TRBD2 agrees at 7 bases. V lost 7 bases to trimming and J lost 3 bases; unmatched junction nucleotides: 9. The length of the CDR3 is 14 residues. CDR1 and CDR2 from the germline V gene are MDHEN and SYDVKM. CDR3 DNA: TGTGCCAGCAATACCGAGGCGGGGGACTACGAGCAGTACTTC. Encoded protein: CASNTEAGDYEQYF.

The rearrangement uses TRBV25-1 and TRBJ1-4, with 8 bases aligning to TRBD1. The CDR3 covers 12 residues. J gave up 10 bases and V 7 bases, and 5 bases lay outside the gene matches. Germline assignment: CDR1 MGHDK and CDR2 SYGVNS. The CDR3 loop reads CASKGQVGKLFF. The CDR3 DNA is TGTGCCAGCAAGGGACAGGTCGGAAAACTGTTTTTT.

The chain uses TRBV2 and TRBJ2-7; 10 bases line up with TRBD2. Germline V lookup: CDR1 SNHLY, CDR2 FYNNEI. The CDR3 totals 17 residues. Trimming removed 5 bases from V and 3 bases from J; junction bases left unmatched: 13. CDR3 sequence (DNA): TGTGCCAGCAGTTTTTTGGCCACTAGCGGGAAAGTCTACGAGCAGTACTTC. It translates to CASSFLATSGKVYEQYF. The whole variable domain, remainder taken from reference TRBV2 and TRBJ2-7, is EPEVTQTPSHQVTQMGQEVILRCVPISNHLYFYWYRQILGQKVEFLVSFYNNEISEKSEIFDDQFSVERPDGSNFTLKIRSTKLEDSAMYFCASSFLATSGKVYEQYFGPGTRLTVT.

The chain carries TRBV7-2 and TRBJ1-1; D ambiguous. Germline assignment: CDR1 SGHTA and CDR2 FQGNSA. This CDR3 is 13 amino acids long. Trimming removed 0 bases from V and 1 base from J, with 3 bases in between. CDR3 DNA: TGTGCCAGCAGCTTAGCAGGGAACACTGAAGCTTTCTTT. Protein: CASSLAGNTEAFF.

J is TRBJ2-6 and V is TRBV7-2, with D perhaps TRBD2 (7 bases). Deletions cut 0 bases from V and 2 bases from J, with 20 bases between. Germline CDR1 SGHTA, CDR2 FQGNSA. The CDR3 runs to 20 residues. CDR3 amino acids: CASSLARGRGTQAGANVLTF. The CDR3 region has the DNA TGTGCCAGCAGCTTAGCCCGGGGGAGGGGGACCCAGGCTGGGGCCAACGTCCTGACTTTC.

The CDR3 DNA reads TGTGCCAGCACATTCGATCGGAATTCACCCCTCCACTTT. This codes for CASTFDRNSPLHF. V and J are TRBV6-5 and TRBJ1-6, with no clear D. The V end was cut by 7 bases, the J end by 7 bases, with 11 bases between. There are 13 residues in the CDR3. CDR1 MNHEY and CDR2 SVGAGI come from the germline V gene.

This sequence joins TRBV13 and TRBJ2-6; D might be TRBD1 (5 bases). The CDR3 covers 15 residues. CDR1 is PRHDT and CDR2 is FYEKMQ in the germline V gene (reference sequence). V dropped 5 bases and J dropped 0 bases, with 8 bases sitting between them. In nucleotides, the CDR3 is TGTGCCAGCAGCACCAGGGTCTCTGGGGCCAACGTCCTGACTTTC. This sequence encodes CASSTRVSGANVLTF.

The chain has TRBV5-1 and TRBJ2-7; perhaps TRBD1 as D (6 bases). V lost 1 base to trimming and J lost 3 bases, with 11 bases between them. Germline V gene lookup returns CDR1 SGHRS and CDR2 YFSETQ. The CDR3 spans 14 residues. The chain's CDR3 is CASSLLSRGYEQYF. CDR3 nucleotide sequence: TGCGCCAGCAGCTTGTTAAGCAGGGGCTACGAGCAGTACTTC.